This TCR beta chain was obtained from a study of TIL therapy for anti-PD-1-resistant metastatic lung cancer. The overall study: Median tumor PD-L1 proportion score was about 5.9%. General study results and limits: Many TIL product clones were absent from baseline tumor, suggesting clonal contraction.

As for time point: pre-treatment sample, taken before nivolumab and TIL therapy. Tumor tissue came from excised metastases, mostly pleural nodules or supraclavicular lymph nodes. Tumor harvest preceded PD-1/PD-L1 blockade, followed by nivolumab treatment. Stage 4 NSCLC adults joined between October 2017 and January 2020. Comments on this clone: Antigen specificity is unknown.

The V end lost 3 bases, the J end lost 5 bases, and 17 bases lay between the germline ends. CDR1 is MDHEN and CDR2 is SYDVKM in the germline V gene. This CDR3 is built from 15 residues. The immunoSEQ assay was v3. Profiled with immunoSEQ multiplex PCR; TCRdb holds only in-frame clones, not every one. Of more than 90,000 clones listed, less than 70% are singletons. The clonotype was recovered from a person aged 25 to 79 with non-small cell lung cancer. The source material was tumor tissue, sampled at baseline. The chain combines TRBV28 with TRBJ2-7; a weak D match, TRBD1 (6 bases). The CDR3 DNA reads as TGTGCCAGCAGTTTGGGGGCAGGGACGCTCGACGAGCAGTACTTC. Translated: CASSLGAGTLDEQYF.